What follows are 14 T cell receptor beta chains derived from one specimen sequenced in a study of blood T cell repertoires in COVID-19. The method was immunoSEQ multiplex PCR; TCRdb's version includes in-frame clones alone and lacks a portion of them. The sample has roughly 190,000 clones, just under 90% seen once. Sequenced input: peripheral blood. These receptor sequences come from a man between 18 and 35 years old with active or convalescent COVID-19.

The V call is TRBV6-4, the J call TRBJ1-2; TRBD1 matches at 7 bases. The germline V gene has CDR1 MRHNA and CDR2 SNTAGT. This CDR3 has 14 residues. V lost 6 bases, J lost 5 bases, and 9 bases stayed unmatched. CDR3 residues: CASSPRQGWYGYTF. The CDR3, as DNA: TGTGCCAGCAGCCCGAGACAGGGATGGTATGGCTACACCTTC.

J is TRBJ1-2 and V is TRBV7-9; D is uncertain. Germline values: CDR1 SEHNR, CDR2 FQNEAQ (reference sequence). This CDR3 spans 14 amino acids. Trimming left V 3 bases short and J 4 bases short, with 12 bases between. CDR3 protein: CASSFGSSGYGYTF. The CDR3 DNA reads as TGTGCCAGCAGCTTTGGTTCTAGCGGCTATGGCTACACCTTC.

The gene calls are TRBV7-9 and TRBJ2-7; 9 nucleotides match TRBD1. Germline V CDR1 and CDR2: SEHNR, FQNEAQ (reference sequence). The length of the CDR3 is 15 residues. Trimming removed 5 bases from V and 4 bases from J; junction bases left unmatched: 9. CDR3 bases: TGTGCCAGCAGCCGAACCGGGACAGGGTGGTACGAGCAGTACTTC. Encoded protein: CASSRTGTGWYEQYF.

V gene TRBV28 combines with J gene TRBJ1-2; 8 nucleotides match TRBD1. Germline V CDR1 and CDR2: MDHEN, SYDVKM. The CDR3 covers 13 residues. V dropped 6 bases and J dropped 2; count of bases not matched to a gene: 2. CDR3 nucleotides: TGTGCCAGCAGGCGACAGGGGAACTATGGCTACACCTTC. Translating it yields CASRRQGNYGYTF.

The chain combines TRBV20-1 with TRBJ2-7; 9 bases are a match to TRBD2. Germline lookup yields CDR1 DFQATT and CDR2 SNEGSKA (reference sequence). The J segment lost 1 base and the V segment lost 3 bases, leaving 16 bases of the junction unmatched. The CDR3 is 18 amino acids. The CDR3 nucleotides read TGCAGTGCTAGTCCCCTAGCGGGAACTGTTGGTTTGTCCTACGAGCAGTACTTC. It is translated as CSASPLAGTVGLSYEQYF.

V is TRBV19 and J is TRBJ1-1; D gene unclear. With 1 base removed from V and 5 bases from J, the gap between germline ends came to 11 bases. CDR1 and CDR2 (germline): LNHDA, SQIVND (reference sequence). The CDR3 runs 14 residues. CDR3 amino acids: CASSIVGRRTEAFF. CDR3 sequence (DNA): TGTGCCAGTAGTATAGTAGGGAGGAGGACTGAAGCTTTCTTT.

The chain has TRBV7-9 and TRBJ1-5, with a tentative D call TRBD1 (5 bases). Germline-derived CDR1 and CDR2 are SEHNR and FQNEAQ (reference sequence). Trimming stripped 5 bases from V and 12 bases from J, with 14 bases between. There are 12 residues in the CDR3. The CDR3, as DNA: TGTGCCAGCAGCCGGGGGTCAGGAGACCAGCATTTT. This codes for CASSRGSGDQHF.

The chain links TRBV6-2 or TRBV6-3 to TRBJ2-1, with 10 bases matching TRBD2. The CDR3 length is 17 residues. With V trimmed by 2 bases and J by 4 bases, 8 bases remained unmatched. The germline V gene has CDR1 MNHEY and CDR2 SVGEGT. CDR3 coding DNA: TGTGCCAGCAGTTACACTAGCGGGACCCGCCAATACAATGAGCAGTTCTTC. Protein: CASSYTSGTRQYNEQFF.

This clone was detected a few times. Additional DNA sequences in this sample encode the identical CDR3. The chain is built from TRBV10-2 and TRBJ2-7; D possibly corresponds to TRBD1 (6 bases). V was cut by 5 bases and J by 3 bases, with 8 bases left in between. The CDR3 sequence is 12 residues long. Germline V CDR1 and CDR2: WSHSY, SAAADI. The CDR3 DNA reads TGCGCCAGCAGTTCGGACAGCTACGAGCAGTACGTC. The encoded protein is CASSSDSYEQYV.

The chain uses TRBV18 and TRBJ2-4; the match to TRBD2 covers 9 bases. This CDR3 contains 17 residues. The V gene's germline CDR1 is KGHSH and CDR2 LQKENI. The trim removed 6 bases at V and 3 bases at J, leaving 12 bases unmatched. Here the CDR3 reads CASSVLGGGAGKNIQYF. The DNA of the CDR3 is TGTGCCAGCTCCGTCCTGGGCGGGGGGGCCGGCAAAAACATTCAGTACTTC.

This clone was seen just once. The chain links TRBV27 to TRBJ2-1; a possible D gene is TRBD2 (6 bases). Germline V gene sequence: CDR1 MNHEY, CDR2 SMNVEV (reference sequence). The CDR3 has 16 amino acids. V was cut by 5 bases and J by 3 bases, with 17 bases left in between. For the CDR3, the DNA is TGTGCCAGCAGTGACTTCGGAGCGGGTAACTACAATGAGCAGTTCTTC. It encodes CASSDFGAGNYNEQFF.

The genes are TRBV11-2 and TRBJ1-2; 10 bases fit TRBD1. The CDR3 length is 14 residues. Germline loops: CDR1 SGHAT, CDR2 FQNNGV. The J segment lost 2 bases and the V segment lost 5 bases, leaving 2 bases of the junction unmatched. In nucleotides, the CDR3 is TGTGCCAGCAGCCGGGGACAGGGGAACTATGGCTACACCTTC. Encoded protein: CASSRGQGNYGYTF.

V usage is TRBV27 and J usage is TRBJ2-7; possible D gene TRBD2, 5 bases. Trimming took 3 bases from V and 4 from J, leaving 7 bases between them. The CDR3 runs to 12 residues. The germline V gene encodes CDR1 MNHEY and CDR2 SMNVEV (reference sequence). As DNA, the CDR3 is TGTGCCAGCAGTTTTCGGGGATACGAGCAGTACTTC. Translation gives CASSFRGYEQYF.

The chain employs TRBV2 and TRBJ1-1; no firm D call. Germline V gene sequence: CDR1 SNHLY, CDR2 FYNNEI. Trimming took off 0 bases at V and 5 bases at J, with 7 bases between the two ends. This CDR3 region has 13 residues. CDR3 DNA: TGTGCCAGCAGTGAAGCCCCCCGGACTGAAGCTTTCTTT. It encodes CASSEAPRTEAFF.